This TCR beta chain was profiled in a study of chemoradiotherapy in HPV16-positive cancers. Germline loops: CDR1 SGHRS, CDR2 YFSETQ. Trimming took off 0 bases at V and 1 base at J, with 10 bases between the two ends. CDR3 length: 15 residues. On this clone: Its antigen remains unknown.

Findings and caveats of the study: Candidate HPV-specific clones and E7-related TCR motifs grew in tumor during treatment.

Here immunoSEQ multiplex PCR was the method, and the copy in TCRdb shows in-frame clones only, minus some. The sample carries about 1,500 clones, about 91% recorded once. The TCR originated in a human donor with HPV-associated anogenital cancer. This chain connects TRBV5-1 to TRBJ1-1; possibly TRBD1 for D (6 bases). The material sequenced was tumor tissue, taken from a patient who underwent chemoradiotherapy. The DNA for the CDR3 is TGCGCCAGCAGCTTGGGGGGAGGGGGGAACACTGAAGCTTTCTTT. Residues: CASSLGGGGNTEAFF.